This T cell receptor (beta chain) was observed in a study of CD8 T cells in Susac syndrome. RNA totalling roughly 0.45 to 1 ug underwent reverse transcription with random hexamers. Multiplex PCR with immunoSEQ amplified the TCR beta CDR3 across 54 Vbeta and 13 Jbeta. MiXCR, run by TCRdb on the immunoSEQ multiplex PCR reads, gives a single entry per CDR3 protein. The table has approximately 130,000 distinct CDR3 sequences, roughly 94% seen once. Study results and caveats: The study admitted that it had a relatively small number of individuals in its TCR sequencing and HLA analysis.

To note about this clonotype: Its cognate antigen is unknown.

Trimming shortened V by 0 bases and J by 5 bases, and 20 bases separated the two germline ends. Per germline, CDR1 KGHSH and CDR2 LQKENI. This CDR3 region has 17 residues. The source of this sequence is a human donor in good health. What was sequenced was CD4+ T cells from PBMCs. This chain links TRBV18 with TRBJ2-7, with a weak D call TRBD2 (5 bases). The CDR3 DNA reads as TGTGCCAGCTCACCACCGGTAACTGGGATATTCGGGGACGAGCAGTACTTC. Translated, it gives CASSPPVTGIFGDEQYF.